The 31 T cell receptor beta chains below were found in one sample sequenced in a study of response to subunit inactivated influenza vaccine. Each CDR3 protein gets one entry after TCRdb re-called the RT-PCR reads with MiXCR. The sample yields more than 150,000 distinct CDR3 sequences, about 10% seen once. The specimen comprised CD8+ T cells sorted from PBMCs, sampled roughly 24 months after vaccination. Receptor source: a man aged 45-69 years who received an inactivated influenza vaccine.

This clonotype was seen many times. The V gene is TRBV5-1, the J gene TRBJ2-7; D remains unclear. The V gene lost 3 bases and the J gene lost 2 bases, with 9 bases spanning the gap. Germline V gene data show CDR1 as SGHRS and CDR2 as YFSETQ. The CDR3 contains 13 residues. The CDR3 is CASSYRQAYEQYF. DNA of the CDR3: TGCGCCAGCAGCTACCGACAAGCCTACGAGCAGTACTTC.

This clonotype was seen only a few times. CDR3 sequence reads: CASSSKTGFSADTQYF. DNA of the CDR3: TGTGCCAGCAGCTCAAAGACAGGGTTTTCCGCAGATACGCAGTATTTT. The chain employs TRBV7-8 and TRBJ2-3; 7 bases map to TRBD1. The trim removed 4 bases at V and 4 bases at J, leaving 11 bases unmatched. Per germline, CDR1 SGHVS and CDR2 FQNEAQ. The CDR3 spans 16 residues.

This clonotype occurred a few times. The chain is built from TRBV5-6 and TRBJ2-7; perhaps TRBD1 as D (11 bases). There are 19 residues in the CDR3. Germline CDR1 is SGHDT and CDR2 is YYEEEE. V was shortened by 0 bases and J by 3 bases, with 25 bases between the two germline ends. The CDR3 protein is CASSLGTGGPGLAVYEQYF. CDR3 nucleotide sequence: TGTGCCAGCAGCTTGGGGACAGGGGGCCCCGGACTAGCGGTCTACGAGCAGTACTTC.

The V call is TRBV7-2, the J call TRBJ2-3; TRBD2 matches 13 bases. Per the germline V gene, CDR1 is SGHTA and CDR2 is FQGNSA. The CDR3 is 17 amino acids. V was clipped by 5 bases and J by 2 bases; unmatched bases: 7. The CDR3 spells CASSPGGLAGYTDTQYF. CDR3 nucleotide sequence: TGTGCCAGCAGCCCGGGGGGACTAGCGGGGTACACAGATACGCAGTATTTT.

This clonotype has only a few counts. Sequence at one end of the junction differs from germline and may be a read error. The chain recombines TRBV29-1 with TRBJ2-2; the match to TRBD1 covers 8 bases. CDR3 length: 15 amino acids. Germline CDR1 reads SQVTM; CDR2 reads ANQGSEA. CDR3 sequence: CSVTGQDMNTGELFF. DNA for the CDR3: TGCAGCGTTACGGGACAGGACATGAACACCGGGGAGTTGTTTTTT.

As DNA, the CDR3 is TGCAGCGTTGTGGACAGGGGAGGAAACTACAATGAGCAGTTCTTC. Protein sequence: CSVVDRGGNYNEQFF. The rearrangement links TRBV29-1 to TRBJ2-1; TRBD1 matches 9 bases. The junction had 7 bases not matched to a gene; V was cut back by 4 bases and J by 3 bases. This CDR3 has 15 residues. Germline V gene sequence: CDR1 SQVTM, CDR2 ANQGSEA.

This chain uses TRBV4-3 with TRBJ2-1; 15 nucleotides match TRBD2. The CDR3 runs 18 residues. With V trimmed by 0 bases and J by 1 base, 1 base remained unmatched. Germline V lookup: CDR1 LGHNA, CDR2 YSLEER. The CDR3 nucleotides are TGCGCCAGCAGCCAAGAGGGACTAGCGGGAGGTTCCTACAATGAGCAGTTCTTC. Protein: CASSQEGLAGGSYNEQFF.

This clonotype was seen many times. This rearrangement joins TRBV7-8 to TRBJ2-2, with no clear D. The CDR3 is made up of 15 amino acids. Germline V gene sequence: CDR1 SGHVS, CDR2 FQNEAQ. The germline V and J ends were trimmed by 5 bases and 4 bases, with 14 bases remaining between them. The CDR3 sequence is CASSPRAHLTGELFF. The CDR3 DNA is TGTGCCAGCAGCCCTAGGGCCCATCTCACCGGGGAGCTGTTTTTT. Based on the CDR3 plus reference TRBV7-8 and TRBJ2-2, the full variable domain is GAGVSQSPRYKVAKRGQDVALRCDPISGHVSLFWYQQALGQGPEFLTYFQNEAQLDKSGLPSDRFFAERPEGSVSTLKIQRTQQEDSAVYLCASSPRAHLTGELFFGEGSRLTVL.

V and J are TRBV19 and TRBJ2-1; D could derive from TRBD1 or TRBD2 (5 bases each). Trimming took off 5 bases at V and 5 bases at J, with 10 bases between the two ends. The germline CDR1 and CDR2 sequences are LNHDA and SQIVND (reference sequence). The CDR3 length is 13 residues. The CDR3 coding sequence is TGTGCCAGTAGTCCGGGACCCGACAATGAGCAGTTCTTC. Residues: CASSPGPDNEQFF.

The chain is built from TRBV20-1 and TRBJ2-1; 12 nucleotides agree with TRBD2. CDR1 and CDR2 from the germline V gene are DFQATT and SNEGSKA (reference sequence). V trimming: 6 bases; J trimming: 5 bases; junction bases outside the gene matches: 20. The CDR3 has 19 residues. The CDR3 loop is CSALTGAPLAGGTHNEQFF. DNA for the CDR3: TGCAGTGCATTAACAGGGGCCCCCCTAGCGGGGGGGACCCACAATGAGCAGTTCTTC.

The rearrangement uses TRBV6-1 and TRBJ2-1; unclear D gene. The germline V and J ends were trimmed by 5 bases and 2 bases, with 16 bases remaining between them. Per the germline V gene, CDR1 is MNHNS and CDR2 is SASEGT. The CDR3 covers 16 residues. CDR3 protein: CASSPTGVSAYNEQFF. Written as DNA, the CDR3 is TGTGCCAGCAGTCCCACCGGCGTTTCGGCCTACAATGAGCAGTTCTTC.

This clonotype was counted a few times. The chain combines TRBV5-1 with TRBJ2-2; TRBD1 matches 7 bases. The CDR3 extends over 13 amino acids. With 4 bases clipped from V and 5 bases from J, the junction kept 2 bases outside the gene matches. The germline V gene has CDR1 SGHRS and CDR2 YFSETQ. The DNA for the CDR3 is TGCGCCAGCAGCCTGACAGGGACCGGGGAGCTGTTTTTT. Its translation is CASSLTGTGELFF.

This clonotype was counted many times. V is TRBV7-9 and J is TRBJ2-1; weak D call: TRBD2 (6 bases). Germline V gene data show CDR1 as SEHNR and CDR2 as FQNEAQ (reference sequence). The CDR3 covers 15 residues. The V end lost 1 base, the J end lost 4 bases, and 11 bases lay between the germline ends. CDR3 protein: CASSLGGGVYNEQFF. Here the CDR3 DNA reads TGTGCCAGCAGCTTAGGAGGCGGGGTTTACAATGAGCAGTTCTTC. The full variable domain, its missing parts supplied by reference TRBV7-9 and TRBJ2-1, is DTGVSQNPRHKITKRGQNVTFRCDPISEHNRLYWYRQTLGQGPEFLTYFQNEAQLEKSRLLSDRFSAERPKGSFSTLEIQRTEQGDSAMYLCASSLGGGVYNEQFFGPGTRLTVL.

This clonotype was found a few times. J is TRBJ2-6 and V is TRBV10-2, with 7 bases that match TRBD1. V lost 7 bases and J lost 2; bases outside the gene matches: 2. CDR1 is WSHSY, CDR2 SAAADI, per germline. The CDR3 consists of 14 residues. The DNA of the CDR3 is TGCGCCAGCACTGACAGGGCTGGGGCCAACGTCCTGACTTTC. Protein sequence: CASTDRAGANVLTF.

The sample holds a few counts of this clonotype. This chain connects TRBV11-3 to TRBJ2-1, with 9 bases lining up with TRBD1. The germline V gene encodes CDR1 SGHNT and CDR2 YENEEA. V was pared by 0 bases and J by 4 bases, with 4 bases of the junction left unmatched. The CDR3 spans 16 residues. The CDR3 sequence: CASSLDMTGGYNEQFF. The DNA of the CDR3 is TGTGCCAGCAGCTTAGATATGACAGGGGGGTACAATGAGCAGTTCTTC. Full variable domain (outside the CDR3, taken from reference TRBV11-3 and TRBJ2-1): EAGVVQSPRYKIIEKKQPVAFWCNPISGHNTLYWYLQNLGQGPELLIRYENEEAVDDSQLPKDRFSAERLKGVDSTLKIQPAELGDSAVYLCASSLDMTGGYNEQFFGPGTRLTVL.

This clonotype was observed a few times. V usage is TRBV27 and J usage is TRBJ1-1, with a weak D call TRBD1 (5 bases). Germline V gene sequence: CDR1 MNHEY, CDR2 SMNVEV (reference sequence). The CDR3 is made up of 14 amino acids. Trimming shortened V by 2 bases and J by 4 bases, and 11 bases separated the two germline ends. In nucleotides, the CDR3 is TGTGCCAGCAGTTTAGGTGGGGCGCGCACTGAAGCTTTCTTT. Amino acids: CASSLGGARTEAFF.

The rearrangement links TRBV6-4 to TRBJ2-1; TRBD2 matches 11 bases. CDR3 length: 13 residues. Trimming cost V 4 bases and J 11 bases; bases outside gene matches: 4. Germline V gene sequence: CDR1 MRHNA, CDR2 SNTAGT. The CDR3 here is CASSVLAGDKQFF. In DNA form, the CDR3 reads TGTGCCAGCAGTGTACTAGCGGGAGATAAGCAGTTCTTC.

This clonotype has only a few counts. V usage is TRBV29-1 and J usage is TRBJ2-5, with 7 positions matching TRBD1. This CDR3 has 13 amino acids. The trim removed 5 bases at V and 1 base at J, leaving 4 bases unmatched. Germline assignment: CDR1 SQVTM and CDR2 ANQGSEA. The CDR3 loop is CSVMGQSQETQYF. In nucleotides, the CDR3 is TGCAGCGTTATGGGACAGAGCCAAGAGACCCAGTACTTC.

This sequence joins TRBV7-2 and TRBJ2-5; TRBD1 aligns across 10 bases. Germline V gives CDR1 SGHTA, CDR2 FQGNSA. The CDR3 totals 14 residues. Trimming took 5 bases from V and 4 from J; bases not matched to a gene: 4. The CDR3 sequence is CASSPWDRGETQYF. The CDR3 DNA follows: TGTGCCAGCAGCCCGTGGGACAGGGGAGAGACCCAGTACTTC.

This clonotype came up many times. The chain links TRBV12-3 or TRBV12-4 to TRBJ2-7; 10 bases agree with TRBD1. V was pared by 6 bases and J by 5 bases, with 7 bases of the junction left unmatched. CDR3 length: 14 amino acids. The CDR3 spells CASSPGTGAHEQYF. In DNA form, the CDR3 reads TGTGCCAGCAGCCCCGGGACAGGGGCCCACGAGCAGTACTTC.

This clonotype was seen only a few times. The chain recombines TRBV11-2 with TRBJ2-5; 9 bases agree with TRBD1. The CDR3 length is 18 residues. Germline CDR1 reads SGHAT; CDR2 reads FQNNGV. The J segment lost 6 bases and the V segment lost 2 bases, leaving 16 bases of the junction unmatched. This CDR3 is CASSLPPGQGMLGKTQYF. For the CDR3, the DNA is TGTGCCAGCAGCTTACCTCCGGGACAGGGTATGCTTGGAAAGACCCAGTACTTC.

V usage is TRBV6-1 and J usage is TRBJ2-7; 14 bases align to TRBD2. The ends lost 6 bases at V and 2 bases at J; junction bases unmatched: 3. CDR3 length: 15 residues. In germline, CDR1 is MNHNS, CDR2 SASEGT. CDR3 coding DNA: TGTGCCAGCAGCGGGACTAGCGGGAGTGCCTACGAGCAGTACTTC. It encodes CASSGTSGSAYEQYF.

The chain has TRBV11-2 and TRBJ2-7; the D gene is possibly TRBD1 (6 bases). Looked up from germline, CDR1 is SGHAT and CDR2 is FQNNGV. This CDR3 region has 17 residues. Trimming removed 1 base from V and 0 bases from J, with 16 bases in between. The CDR3 nucleotides read TGTGCCAGCAGCTTAGGACGGGCAGGGGATTACTCCTACGAGCAGTACTTC. This translates into CASSLGRAGDYSYEQYF.

The sample holds a few counts of this clonotype. The V and J genes are TRBV20-1 and TRBJ1-1; D is perhaps TRBD1 (5 bases). The V and J ends lost 0 bases and 3 bases respectively, with 14 bases between them. The CDR3 is 15 amino acids. From germline, CDR1 is DFQATT and CDR2 SNEGSKA (reference sequence). As DNA, the CDR3 is TGCAGTGCTAGAGATAAAGCCAGGGCATACACTGAAGCTTTCTTT. This encodes CSARDKARAYTEAFF.

This clonotype was recorded at least ten times. J is TRBJ2-5 and V is TRBV5-6; D remains ambiguous. Germline CDR1 reads SGHDT; CDR2 reads YYEEEE. There are 15 residues in the CDR3. V lost 1 base to trimming and J lost 5 bases, with 15 bases between them. The CDR3 sequence is CASSLPEEAYETQYF. The CDR3 DNA follows: TGTGCCAGCAGCTTGCCCGAAGAAGCTTATGAGACCCAGTACTTC.

This chain uses TRBV28 with TRBJ1-3; 8 bases are shared with TRBD1. Germline loops: CDR1 MDHEN, CDR2 SYDVKM. The CDR3 is made up of 18 amino acids. Trimming removed 5 bases from V and 0 bases from J; junction bases left unmatched: 12. CDR3 nucleotides: TGTGCCAGCAGTGTAGGACTCGGACAGGGTGGCTCTGGAAACACCATATATTTT. As protein: CASSVGLGQGGSGNTIYF.

In its sample, this clonotype was seen a few times. The V call is TRBV10-2, the J call TRBJ1-5, with D unclear. The CDR3 runs to 15 residues. Germline V gene data show CDR1 as WSHSY and CDR2 as SAAADI. Trimming left V 4 bases short and J 2 bases short, with 12 bases between. The CDR3 bases are TGCGCCAGCAGTGTTGGCAGTCGGCGCAATCAGCCCCAGCATTTT. Its translation is CASSVGSRRNQPQHF.

This clonotype was recorded a few times. This chain uses TRBV10-3 with TRBJ1-1; perhaps TRBD1 as D (6 bases). This CDR3 is 15 amino acids long. Germline CDR1 is ENHRY and CDR2 is SYGVKD. Trimming removed 4 bases from V and 5 bases from J, with 17 bases in between. For the CDR3, the DNA is TGTGCCATCAGTGCCTCACAGGGTGTATGGACTGAAGCTTTCTTT. As protein: CAISASQGVWTEAFF.

The V call is TRBV7-2, the J call TRBJ2-7, with no clear D. Germline V CDR1 and CDR2: SGHTA, FQGNSA. The V gene lost 2 bases and the J gene lost 2 bases, with 13 bases spanning the gap. This CDR3 region has 15 residues. The chain's CDR3 is CASSLWSGFTYEQYF. CDR3 nucleotide sequence: TGTGCCAGCAGCTTATGGTCGGGCTTTACCTACGAGCAGTACTTC.

This clonotype was seen at least ten times. The rearrangement joins TRBV28 to TRBJ2-1; D is uncertain. CDR3 length: 14 amino acids. Per the germline V gene, CDR1 is MDHEN and CDR2 is SYDVKM. The germline V and J ends were trimmed by 1 base and 5 bases, with 9 bases remaining between them. The DNA for the CDR3 is TGTGCCAGCAGTTTATCAGAGTGGGACAATGAGCAGTTCTTC. It translates to CASSLSEWDNEQFF. Supplemented by reference TRBV28 and TRBJ2-1, the full variable domain reads DVKVTQSSRYLVKRTGEKVFLECVQDMDHENMFWYRQDPGLGLRLIYFSYDVKMKEKGDIPEGYSVSREKKERFSLILESASTNQTSMYLCASSLSEWDNEQFFGPGTRLTVL.

The rearrangement joins TRBV13 to TRBJ2-1; 10 bases agree with TRBD2. CDR1 is PRHDT, CDR2 FYEKMQ, per germline (reference sequence). Germline trimming cut 3 bases from V and 5 bases from J; bases unmatched to any gene: 1. The CDR3 has 14 amino acids. The CDR3 DNA follows: TGTGCCAGCAGCTTGGGACTAGCGAACAATGAGCAGTTCTTC. This translates into CASSLGLANNEQFF. Full variable domain (outside the CDR3, taken from reference TRBV13 and TRBJ2-1): AAGVIQSPRHLIKEKRETATLKCYPIPRHDTVYWYQQGPGQDPQFLISFYEKMQSDKGSIPDRFSAQQFSDYHSELNMSSLELGDSALYFCASSLGLANNEQFFGPGTRLTVL.